Below, 20 T cell receptor beta chains from the same sample are listed, as sequenced in a study of cytomegalovirus exposure and HLA in healthy donors. The PCR employed 60 Vbeta primers together with 13 Jbeta primers. The data were produced by immunoSEQ multiplex PCR, yet TCRdb's version contains in-frame clones alone and is incomplete. The sample records under 200,000 clones, about 80% being singletons. Specimen: PBMCs. The receptors come from a woman aged 45-65 years in good health and CMV-seropositive.

This chain links TRBV4-1 with TRBJ2-1; the D is unclear. Trimming took off 2 bases at V and 12 bases at J, with 23 bases between the two ends. The CDR3 has 16 amino acids. Germline V gene lookup returns CDR1 MGHRA and CDR2 YSYEKL. In DNA, the CDR3 is TGCGCCAGCAGCCAAACCTACTCTCGGGTCGAGGCCCCGCAGTTCTTC. Its protein is CASSQTYSRVEAPQFF.

The sample holds a few counts of this clone. This sequence joins TRBV6-6 and TRBJ1-6, with D possibly matching TRBD1 (6 bases). Trimming cost V 10 bases and J 7 bases, with 11 bases left between them. The CDR3 is 12 residues long. The germline gives CDR1 MNHNY, CDR2 SVGAGI (reference sequence). CDR3 residues: CATNRVNSPLHF. The CDR3 region has the DNA TGTGCCACCAACAGGGTGAATTCACCCCTCCACTTT.

The chain combines TRBV28 with TRBJ2-3; D is ambiguous. Germline values: CDR1 MDHEN, CDR2 SYDVKM. The CDR3 sequence is 14 residues long. V lost 5 bases and J lost 1, with 10 bases in between. CDR3 coding DNA: TGTGCCAGCAGTCCCTCGAGCCGCACAGATACGCAGTATTTT. Protein product: CASSPSSRTDTQYF. The full variable domain, its missing parts supplied by reference TRBV28 and TRBJ2-3, is DVKVTQSSRYLVKRTGEKVFLECVQDMDHENMFWYRQDPGLGLRLIYFSYDVKMKEKGDIPEGYSVSREKKERFSLILESASTNQTSMYLCASSPSSRTDTQYFGPGTRLTVL.

This chain links TRBV5-4 with TRBJ1-6; D call uncertain. Per germline, CDR1 SGHNT and CDR2 YYREEE (reference sequence). The germline V and J ends were trimmed by 6 bases and 9 bases, with 13 bases remaining between them. This CDR3 comprises 13 residues. Written as DNA, the CDR3 is TGTGCCAGCAACCGGGATTCGGGTTCACCCCTCCACTTT. As protein: CASNRDSGSPLHF.

About this clone: The junction departs from the called germline gene at one end, perhaps through a read error. The chain carries TRBV7-9 and TRBJ2-1; D remains unclear. The germline V gene has CDR1 SEHNR and CDR2 FQNEAQ (reference sequence). The CDR3 is 10 amino acids. Written as DNA, the CDR3 is TGTTCCAGCAGCTTGGAGGAGCAGTTCTTC. Its translation: CSSSLEEQFF.

The table lists this clone with a count of one. J is TRBJ2-3 and V is TRBV5-1, with TRBD2 matching over 8 bases. V shed 5 bases and J 2 bases; nucleotides not matched to a gene: 10. The CDR3 has 16 residues. Germline V gene lookup returns CDR1 SGHRS and CDR2 YFSETQ. CDR3 loop: CASSFAGGQTTDTQYF. The CDR3 DNA sequence: TGCGCCAGCAGTTTTGCGGGGGGCCAGACCACAGATACGCAGTATTTT.

This rearrangement joins TRBV11-2 to TRBJ2-7; a weak D match, TRBD1 (5 bases). V lost 5 bases and J 2 bases, leaving 16 bases between the germline ends. From germline, CDR1 is SGHAT and CDR2 FQNNGV. CDR3 length: 15 residues. CDR3 loop: CASSPRQPGTYEQYF. CDR3 DNA sequence: TGTGCCAGCAGCCCGAGACAGCCGGGCACCTACGAGCAGTACTTC.

This chain connects TRBV7-9 to TRBJ2-3, with TRBD2 identical over 8 bases. The junction had 3 bases not matched to a gene; V was cut back by 3 bases and J by 1 base. The CDR3 spans 15 residues. The germline gives CDR1 SEHNR, CDR2 FQNEAQ (reference sequence). CDR3 region: CASSFIAGRTDTQYF. CDR3 DNA: TGTGCCAGCAGCTTCATAGCGGGGCGCACAGATACGCAGTATTTT.

The chain recombines TRBV11-2 with TRBJ2-2; D is perhaps TRBD1 (6 bases). Germline-derived CDR1 and CDR2 are SGHAT and FQNNGV. The ends were cut back, 1 base at V and 5 bases at J, with 14 bases in the middle. The CDR3 is 16 residues long. CDR3 loop: CASSLGVTGNTGELFF. Written as DNA, the CDR3 is TGTGCCAGCAGCTTAGGGGTAACAGGGAATACCGGGGAGCTGTTTTTT.

This chain connects TRBV19 to TRBJ2-4; 10 nucleotides line up with TRBD1. Germline CDR1 is LNHDA and CDR2 is SQIVND (reference sequence). The J segment lost 3 bases and the V segment lost 7 bases, leaving 9 bases of the junction unmatched. The CDR3 spans 16 residues. The CDR3 reads CASTPSGTGDKNIQYF. CDR3 coding DNA: TGTGCCAGTACCCCCTCCGGGACAGGGGACAAAAACATTCAGTACTTC.

In its sample, this clone was seen once. This chain links TRBV9 with TRBJ2-1, with D possibly being TRBD2 (7 bases). The CDR3 spans 16 residues. V gave up 4 bases and J gave up 3 bases, with 17 bases separating them. Germline CDR1 is SGDLS and CDR2 is YYNGEE. The CDR3 bases are TGTGCCAGCAGCCTTAGGGGGGGTAGCGGCTACAATGAGCAGTTCTTC. This gives the protein CASSLRGGSGYNEQFF. The full variable domain, its missing parts supplied by reference TRBV9 and TRBJ2-1, is DSGVTQTPKHLITATGQRVTLRCSPRSGDLSVYWYQQSLDQGLQFLIQYYNGEERAKGNILERFSAQQFPDLHSELNLSSLELGDSALYFCASSLRGGSGYNEQFFGPGTRLTVL.

This clone was picked up a small number of times. The V and J genes are TRBV19 and TRBJ1-1; 7 nucleotides align to TRBD1. V shed 3 bases and J 4 bases; nucleotides not matched to a gene: 5. Per germline, CDR1 LNHDA and CDR2 SQIVND (reference sequence). CDR3 length equals 14 residues. CDR3 sequence (DNA): TGTGCCAGTAGTATCACAGGGGTGGCCACTGAAGCTTTCTTT. This translates into CASSITGVATEAFF.

This chain connects TRBV19 to TRBJ2-5; the match to TRBD2 covers 8 bases. Germline assignment: CDR1 LNHDA and CDR2 SQIVND (reference sequence). V dropped 5 bases and J dropped 5; count of bases not matched to a gene: 10. CDR3 length equals 15 residues. CDR3 sequence: CASSRLAGGGETQYF. In nucleotides, the CDR3 is TGTGCCAGTAGTCGACTAGCCGGCGGGGGGGAGACCCAGTACTTC. The whole variable domain, filled in from reference TRBV19 and TRBJ2-5, reads DGGITQSPKYLFRKEGQNVTLSCEQNLNHDAMYWYRQDPGQGLRLIYYSQIVNDFQKGDIAEGYSVSREKKESFPLTVTSAQKNPTAFYLCASSRLAGGGETQYFGPGTRLLVL.

This chain joins TRBV4-1 and TRBJ1-5; D uncertain. The germline V and J ends were trimmed by 1 base and 2 bases, with 9 bases remaining between them. Looked up from germline, CDR1 is MGHRA and CDR2 is YSYEKL. The CDR3 length is 15 residues. The CDR3 is CASSQAPVGNQPQHF. The CDR3, as DNA: TGCGCCAGCAGCCAAGCACCTGTAGGCAATCAGCCCCAGCATTTT.

This clone has just one count. The chain's CDR3 is CASSFQRSTDTQYF. The CDR3 DNA reads TGTGCCAGCAGCTTTCAGCGGAGCACAGATACGCAGTATTTT. This rearrangement joins TRBV5-5 to TRBJ2-3, with TRBD2 as a possible D gene (5 bases). Deletions cut 2 bases from V and 0 bases from J, with 7 bases between. The CDR3 is made up of 14 amino acids. CDR1 is SGHKS, CDR2 YYEKEE, per germline (reference sequence).

The chain joins TRBV30 to TRBJ2-5; tentative D call: TRBD2 (7 bases). The length of the CDR3 is 12 residues. Germline CDR1 and CDR2: GTSNPN and SVGIG (reference sequence). Trimming removed 8 bases at V and 5 bases at J, with 15 bases between. The CDR3 DNA follows: TGTGCCCGTCGGGGGGCCGGGGAGACCCAGTACTTC. It translates to CARRGAGETQYF.

The chain links TRBV28 to TRBJ1-2; tentatively, D is TRBD1 (6 bases). The V end lost 5 bases, the J end lost 2 bases, and 18 bases lay between the germline ends. The length of the CDR3 is 16 residues. Germline assignment: CDR1 MDHEN and CDR2 SYDVKM. The CDR3, as DNA: TGTGCCAGCAGTCGACAGGTGGTTGGGCAAAACTATGGCTACACCTTC. Protein: CASSRQVVGQNYGYTF.

This clone showed up just once. The chain combines TRBV6-6 with TRBJ2-5, with D unresolved. The CDR3 spans 15 residues. V lost 2 bases, J lost 0 bases, and 10 bases lay in between. Germline CDR1 MNHNY, CDR2 SVGAGI (reference sequence). The CDR3 region is CASSYVWAYQETQYF. CDR3 nucleotides: TGTGCCAGCAGTTACGTGTGGGCATACCAAGAGACCCAGTACTTC.

The chain combines TRBV5-1 with TRBJ2-7; 9 bases agree with TRBD2. CDR1 and CDR2 from the germline V gene are SGHRS and YFSETQ. V shed 4 bases and J 2 bases; nucleotides not matched to a gene: 4. The CDR3 length is 14 residues. CDR3 amino acids: CASSSGGPPYEQYF. DNA of the CDR3: TGCGCCAGCAGCAGCGGGGGGCCCCCCTACGAGCAGTACTTC. The variable domain in full, with the rest retrieved from reference TRBV5-1 and TRBJ2-7, is KAGVTQTPRYLIKTRGQQVTLSCSPISGHRSVSWYQQTPGQGLQFLFEYFSETQRNKGNFPGRFSGRQFSNSRSEMNVSTLELGDSALYLCASSSGGPPYEQYFGPGTRLTVT.

The chain has TRBV2 and TRBJ2-7, with TRBD2 matching 8 bases. Germline lookup yields CDR1 SNHLY and CDR2 FYNNEI. Losses at the gene ends were 8 bases for V and 2 bases for J; bases not matched to a gene: 11. This CDR3 is 15 amino acids long. Written as DNA, the CDR3 is TGTGCCAGCGGCCTGACTAGCGTTGCTACCTACGAGCAGTACTTC. Its translation is CASGLTSVATYEQYF.